A selection of T cell receptor beta chains follows, all from one sample in a study of blood T cells in healthy people across ages. TCRdb reprocessed the 5' RACE reads via MiXCR and lists one record per CDR3 protein. Of 650,000 to 1,000,000 distinct CDR3 sequences in the sample, roughly 40% were seen once. The sequenced sample consisted of blood. The source of these receptors is a man aged 18 to 30 in good health. Both conserved end residues are part of each CDR3. The D gene is left open where the match is weak. Expanded clones get a size class; other rows say once, few or many, or leave the size out.

. | TRBJ2-3 | . | TRBV7-8 | TGTGCCAGCAGCCCGAAGGACCGGCCAGATACGCAGTATTTT | CASSPKDRPDTQYF
many | TRBJ1-2 | . | TRBV7-9 | TGTGCCAGCAGTACTTATGGCTACACCTTC | CASSTYGYTF
few | TRBJ2-1 | . | TRBV25-1 | TGTGCCAGCAGTGAACCAGGTTTCGGCAATGAGCAGTTCTTC | CASSEPGFGNEQFF
few | TRBJ1-5 | TRBD1 | TRBV6-6 | TGTGCCAGCAGTTACAGCAGGGGGGGCAATCAGCCCCAGCATTTT | CASSYSRGGNQPQHF
few | TRBJ1-6 | . | TRBV4-3 | TGCGCCAGCAGCCTCGGGCGGGGAGCGGTCCCGAATTCACCCCTCCACTTT | CASSLGRGAVPNSPLHF
. | TRBJ2-3 | TRBD2 | TRBV9 | TGTGCCAGCAGCGTATCAGGGACTAGCGTGGCAGATACGCAGTATTTT | CASSVSGTSVADTQYF
. | TRBJ1-4 | . | TRBV2 | TGTGCCAGCAGTGAGGGGACCCTCGGTCGAAAACTGTTTTTT | CASSEGTLGRKLFF
few | TRBJ1-2 | . | TRBV20-1 | TGCAGTGCGCGCCCGGACAGCGGGAGTGGCTACACCTTC | CSARPDSGSGYTF
. | TRBJ1-2 | . | TRBV4-2 | TGTGCCAGCAGGCCTCCAGGGATAAACTATGGCTACACCTTC | CASRPPGINYGYTF
once | TRBJ2-2 | TRBD2 | TRBV10-3 | TGTGCCATCAGTGACCTAGGCGGGGGGGCCGCCGGGGAGCTGTTTTTT | CAISDLGGGAAGELFF
. | TRBJ2-3 | TRBD2 | TRBV7-6 | TGTGCCAGCAGCCCCCGACTAGCGGGGCTCCCCACAGATACGCAGTATTTT | CASSPRLAGLPTDTQYF
many | TRBJ2-3 | TRBD2 | TRBV20-1 | TGCAGTGCTACCTCCTTCGGGGAACTAGCGGGGGCACCCACAGATACGCAGTATTTT | CSATSFGELAGAPTDTQYF
few | TRBJ2-1 | TRBD2 | TRBV12-3/TRBV12-4 | TGTGCCAGCAGTTTAAGGCCTAGCGGGGGCGATGAGCAGTTCTTC | CASSLRPSGGDEQFF
few | TRBJ2-5 | . | TRBV10-3 | TGTGCCATCGGGGGGGCTGAGCAGTACTTC | CAIGGAEQYF
. | TRBJ1-2 | . | TRBV30 | TGTGCCTGGATGGACTTGCGGGAGGGCTACACCTTC | CAWMDLREGYTF
. | TRBJ2-7 | . | TRBV27 | TGTGCCACATCAGTCGGACCCCCCTACGAGCAGTACTTC | CATSVGPPYEQYF
few | TRBJ2-5 | . | TRBV5-1 | TGCGCCAGCAGCTCGAACCAAGAGACCCAGTACTTC | CASSSNQETQYF